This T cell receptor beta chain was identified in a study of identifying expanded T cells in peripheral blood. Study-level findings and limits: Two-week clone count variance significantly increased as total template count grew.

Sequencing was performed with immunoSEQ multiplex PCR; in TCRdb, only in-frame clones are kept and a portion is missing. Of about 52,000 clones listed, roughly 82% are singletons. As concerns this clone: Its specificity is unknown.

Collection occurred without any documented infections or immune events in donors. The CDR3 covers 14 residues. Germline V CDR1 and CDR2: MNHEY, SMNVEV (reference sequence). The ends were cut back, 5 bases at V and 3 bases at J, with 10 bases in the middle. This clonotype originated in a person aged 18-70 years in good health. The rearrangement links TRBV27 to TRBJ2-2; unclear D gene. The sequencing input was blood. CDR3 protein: CASSLRTDTGELFF. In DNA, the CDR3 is TGTGCCAGCAGTCTTAGGACGGACACCGGGGAGCTGTTTTTT.